A selection of T cell receptor beta chains follows, all from one sample in a study of CD8 T cells in ankylosing spondylitis. Using its own MiXCR run on the 5' RACE reads, TCRdb lists one record per CDR3 protein. This table has some 130,000 distinct CDR3 sequences, roughly 6.6% appearing once. Sequencing was carried out using blood, either unsorted or a sorted T cell fraction (not recorded which). These receptors came from a female donor with ankylosing spondylitis or in good health (not recorded which). Both conserved end residues are part of each CDR3. The D gene is left open where the match is weak. Only part of the rows carry a size: once, few, many, or a class if the clone is expanded.

>many|TRBV29-1|NA|TRBJ1-2
CSVERGGYTF
TGCAGCGTTGAAAGGGGTGGCTACACCTTC
>NA|TRBV5-1|NA|TRBJ2-5
CASSPAGTGETQYF
TGCGCCAGCAGCCCTGCTGGCACCGGGGAGACCCAGTACTTC
>NA|TRBV4-2|TRBD2|TRBJ2-3
CASSLGGLAGASSTDTQYF
TGTGCCAGCAGCCTCGGTGGACTAGCGGGGGCTTCGAGCACAGATACGCAGTATTTT
>many|TRBV4-1|NA|TRBJ1-1
CASSPRNMNTEAFF
TGCGCCAGCAGCCCCCGGAACATGAACACTGAAGCTTTCTTT
>many|TRBV20-1|NA|TRBJ1-2
CSARGGSVKGYTF
TGCAGTGCTAGAGGAGGGAGTGTCAAAGGCTACACCTTC
>many|TRBV5-1|NA|TRBJ1-1
CASSSEGLIEAFF
TGCGCCAGCAGCTCGGAAGGCTTAATTGAAGCTTTCTTT
>many|TRBV11-2|TRBD1|TRBJ1-2
CASRSDSGQGAHNYGYTF
TGTGCCAGCAGATCGGATTCGGGACAGGGGGCCCATAACTATGGCTACACCTTC
>NA|TRBV4-2|NA|TRBJ1-5
CASSPREGEPYSNQPQHF
TGTGCCAGCAGCCCACGCGAGGGGGAGCCTTATAGCAATCAGCCCCAGCATTTT
>many|TRBV6-5|TRBD2|TRBJ2-2
CASSSPGLAGGRSTGELFF
TGTGCCAGCAGTTCGCCGGGACTAGCGGGGGGGAGGAGTACCGGGGAGCTGTTTTTT
>NA|TRBV5-1|NA|TRBJ1-2
CASSLEGKEGYTF
TGCGCCAGCAGCTTGGAGGGGAAGGAGGGCTACACCTTC
>many|TRBV7-2|NA|TRBJ2-7
CASSIYGQSYYEQYF
TGTGCCAGCAGCATCTACGGACAGTCCTACTACGAGCAGTACTTC
>many|TRBV7-9|TRBD1|TRBJ1-2
CASSAGQRTNYGYTF
TGTGCCAGCAGCGCGGGACAGCGGACTAACTATGGCTACACCTTC
>NA|TRBV4-2|NA|TRBJ1-5
CASSQGAGNQPQHF
TGTGCCAGCAGCCAAGGGGCGGGGAATCAGCCCCAGCATTTT
>NA|TRBV6-2/TRBV6-3|NA|TRBJ2-3
CASGPSRAPERDTQYF
TGTGCCAGCGGACCGAGTCGGGCGCCGGAGAGGGATACGCAGTATTTT
>NA|TRBV5-1|NA|TRBJ1-5
CASREYMDQPQHF
TGCGCCAGCAGAGAATACATGGATCAGCCCCAGCATTTT
>many|TRBV5-1|TRBD1|TRBJ2-2
CASSLPGTANTGELFF
TGCGCCAGCAGCCTACCCGGGACAGCGAACACCGGGGAGCTGTTTTTT
>many|TRBV3-1|TRBD2|TRBJ2-2
CASSQDRGLDYGELFF
TGTGCCAGCAGCCAAGATAGGGGACTAGATTACGGGGAGCTGTTTTTT
>many|TRBV4-1|TRBD2|TRBJ2-3
CASSRLGGDTQYF
TGCGCCAGCAGCCGGTTGGGGGGGGATACGCAGTATTTT
>NA|TRBV25-1|NA|TRBJ2-3
CASSDVGAADTQYF
TGTGCCAGCAGTGATGTGGGGGCCGCAGATACGCAGTATTTT
>many|TRBV5-1|NA|TRBJ1-2
CASSLGGENYGYTF
TGCGCCAGCAGCTTGGGAGGAGAGAACTATGGCTACACCTTC
>NA|TRBV29-1|NA|TRBJ2-7
CSAGHHRTYEQYF
TGCAGCGCCGGTCATCACAGAACCTACGAGCAGTACTTC
>many|TRBV5-1|TRBD1|TRBJ2-7
CASSHGTEYEQYF
TGCGCCAGCAGCCACGGGACAGAATACGAGCAGTACTTC
>many|TRBV5-1|NA|TRBJ2-2
CASSLAGATNTGELFF
TGCGCCAGCAGCTTGGCCGGGGCTACGAACACCGGGGAGCTGTTTTTT
>many|TRBV15|NA|TRBJ2-7
CATRSRGVYEQYF
TGTGCCACCAGATCGAGGGGAGTGTACGAGCAGTACTTC
>many|TRBV4-3|NA|TRBJ2-7
CASSQGEGPTKQYF
TGCGCCAGCAGCCAAGGAGAAGGGCCTACGAAGCAGTACTTC
>many|TRBV7-2|NA|TRBJ2-5
CASSSGRLLQETQYF
TGTGCCAGCAGCTCCGGTCGGCTGCTGCAAGAGACCCAGTACTTC
>many|TRBV12-3/TRBV12-4|NA|TRBJ1-1
CASSLKGLTEAFF
TGTGCCAGCAGTTTAAAAGGGTTGACTGAAGCTTTCTTT
>many|TRBV3-1|TRBD2|TRBJ2-1
CASRGEGPSYNEQFF
TGTGCCAGCAGAGGGGAGGGACCCTCCTACAATGAGCAGTTCTTC
>many|TRBV6-1|NA|TRBJ1-2
CASSEGSMSNYGYTF
TGTGCCAGCAGTGAAGGCAGTATGTCTAACTATGGCTACACCTTC
>NA|TRBV20-1|TRBD2|TRBJ2-3
CSAIAGAQDTQYF
TGCAGTGCTATAGCGGGGGCGCAAGATACGCAGTATTTT
>many|TRBV6-1|TRBD1|TRBJ2-7
CASRRDRTNYEQYF
TGTGCCAGCCGGCGGGACAGGACCAACTACGAGCAGTACTTC
>many|TRBV4-1|NA|TRBJ1-5
CASSPFWGYQPQHF
TGCGCCAGCAGCCCATTCTGGGGGTATCAGCCCCAGCATTTT
>many|TRBV24-1|TRBD1|TRBJ2-1
CATSDPSRDRDEQFF
TGTGCCACCAGTGATCCGTCCCGGGACAGGGACGAGCAGTTCTTC
>many|TRBV29-1|NA|TRBJ1-2
CSVEDPRGIYGYTF
TGCAGCGTTGAAGATCCCAGGGGTATCTATGGCTACACCTTC
>many|TRBV4-1|NA|TRBJ2-5
CASSQDRTHGETQYF
TGCGCCAGCAGCCAAGATCGGACCCACGGGGAGACCCAGTACTTC
>many|TRBV19|NA|TRBJ2-1
CASSREGNEQFF
TGTGCCAGTAGTAGAGAAGGCAATGAGCAGTTCTTC
>few|TRBV19|NA|TRBJ2-1
CASTYMSEQFF
TGTGCCAGTACCTATATGAGTGAGCAGTTCTTC
>NA|TRBV2|TRBD1|TRBJ1-1
CASSVGTVNTEAFF
TGTGCCAGCAGTGTGGGGACAGTGAACACTGAAGCTTTCTTT
>many|TRBV20-1|NA|TRBJ1-1
CSARAGQGTNTEAFF
TGCAGTGCTAGGGCAGGGCAGGGTACGAACACTGAAGCTTTCTTT
>many|TRBV5-6|NA|TRBJ2-5
CASSLGQAKTQYF
TGTGCCAGCAGCTTGGGGCAGGCCAAGACCCAGTACTTC
>many|TRBV6-5|NA|TRBJ1-1
CASSYLAGANTEAFF
TGTGCCAGCAGTTATCTTGCAGGGGCGAACACTGAAGCTTTCTTT
>NA|TRBV12-3/TRBV12-4|TRBD2|TRBJ2-7
CAISLLVLGRTSGEYEQYF
TGTGCCATCAGTTTATTAGTCTTAGGGCGGACTAGCGGGGAATACGAGCAGTACTTC
>many|TRBV5-1|TRBD1|TRBJ2-7
CASSLLRTGGQGEQYF
TGCGCCAGCAGCTTGCTCAGGACAGGGGGCCAAGGCGAGCAGTACTTC
>many|TRBV25-1|TRBD1|TRBJ1-6
CASSPGTGGSPLHF
TGTGCCAGCAGTCCCGGGACAGGGGGTTCACCCCTCCACTTT
>many|TRBV6-5|NA|TRBJ1-1
CASHGQIEAFF
TGTGCCAGCCACGGACAGATTGAAGCTTTCTTT
>many|TRBV3-1|NA|TRBJ2-3
CASSSKARTDTQYF
TGTGCCAGCAGCTCCAAGGCTCGCACAGATACGCAGTATTTT
>NA|TRBV5-5|NA|TRBJ2-4
CASSVGQQNIQYF
TGTGCCAGCAGCGTCGGACAGCAAAACATTCAGTACTTC
>NA|TRBV10-3|NA|TRBJ2-2
CAISEQGTGELFF
TGTGCCATCAGTGAACAGGGCACCGGGGAGCTGTTTTTT
>once|TRBV28|NA|TRBJ1-2
CATTGYGGYGYTF
TGTGCCACCACAGGGTATGGGGGCTATGGCTACACCTTC
>few|TRBV30|NA|TRBJ1-2
CALLRTANYGYTF
TGTGCCTTACTACGGACAGCTAACTATGGCTACACCTTC
>many|TRBV12-3/TRBV12-4|NA|TRBJ1-4
CASIVQGEEKLFF
TGTGCCAGCATCGTTCAGGGAGAGGAAAAACTGTTTTTT
>many|TRBV6-1|NA|TRBJ2-7
CASSGDTRSYEQYF
TGTGCCAGCAGTGGAGACACTCGTTCCTACGAGCAGTACTTC
>many|TRBV20-1|TRBD1|TRBJ1-5
CSARDQRDRGVQPQHF
TGCAGTGCTAGAGATCAACGGGACAGGGGGGTTCAGCCCCAGCATTTT